The 22 T cell receptor beta chains below come from one sample, sequenced in a study of T cell changes during pregnancy in multiple sclerosis. Generated by immunoSEQ multiplex PCR, the TCRdb table keeps only in-frame clones and is missing some. The profile covers around 50,000 clones, with around 92% appearing a single time and around 4.7% taken by the ten largest. The source was CD8+ T cells from peripheral blood mononuclear cells, collected in the first trimester of pregnancy. The receptors originated from a female donor with multiple sclerosis, enrolled in a pregnancy study.

This rearrangement joins TRBV5-5 to TRBJ2-5, with D perhaps TRBD2 (5 bases). The CDR3 has 15 amino acids. The V and J ends lost 0 bases and 1 base respectively, with 10 bases between them. CDR1 is SGHKS, CDR2 YYEKEE, per germline (reference sequence). The CDR3 here is CASSLVAGTQETQYF. DNA for the CDR3: TGTGCCAGCAGCTTGGTCGCGGGTACCCAAGAGACCCAGTACTTC.

J is TRBJ2-2 and V is TRBV5-8, with a tentative D call TRBD2 (6 bases). Germline CDR1 is SGHTS and CDR2 is YDEGEE. Trimming took 3 bases from V and 7 from J, leaving 10 bases between them. The CDR3 is 13 amino acids. The CDR3 reads CASSWDSDGELFF. The CDR3 DNA is TGTGCCAGCAGCTGGGACTCCGACGGGGAGCTGTTTTTT.

The rearrangement uses TRBV7-9 and TRBJ1-5, with D possibly matching TRBD1 (5 bases). With 5 bases removed from V and 0 bases from J, the gap between germline ends came to 11 bases. From germline, CDR1 is SEHNR and CDR2 FQNEAQ (reference sequence). This CDR3 has 15 amino acids. CDR3 sequence: CASSMGDYSNQPQHF. The CDR3 coding sequence is TGTGCCAGCAGCATGGGGGACTATAGCAATCAGCCCCAGCATTTT.

The chain is built from TRBV2 and TRBJ2-5; TRBD1 is a possible D gene (6 bases). There are 16 residues in the CDR3. The V and J ends lost 3 bases and 1 base respectively, with 15 bases between them. Germline V gene sequence: CDR1 SNHLY, CDR2 FYNNEI. The CDR3 reads CASSDPRGTSQETQYF. The CDR3 coding sequence is TGTGCCAGCAGTGATCCGAGGGGGACATCCCAAGAGACCCAGTACTTC.

The chain joins TRBV10-1 to TRBJ2-1; 16 bases fit TRBD2. This CDR3 is 16 amino acids long. Germline V gives CDR1 WNHNN, CDR2 SYGVQD (reference sequence). V was clipped by 10 bases and J by 4 bases; unmatched bases: 7. CDR3 sequence: CATGTSGRGGYNEQFF. The CDR3 coding sequence is TGCGCCACCGGGACTAGCGGGAGGGGAGGATACAATGAGCAGTTCTTC.

This sequence joins TRBV5-8 and TRBJ2-4; D uncertain. V was cut by 4 bases and J by 2 bases, with 16 bases left in between. Germline V gene data show CDR1 as SGHTS and CDR2 as YDEGEE. The CDR3 runs 16 residues. The CDR3 is CASSRITSYTKNIQYF. CDR3 DNA: TGTGCCAGCAGCCGTATAACGAGTTATACCAAAAACATTCAGTACTTC.

The genes are TRBV7-9 and TRBJ2-1, with 7 bases matching TRBD2. Germline V gene data show CDR1 as SEHNR and CDR2 as FQNEAQ (reference sequence). The CDR3 has 15 amino acids. After removal of 1 base from V and 5 bases from J, the junction contained 5 bases not matched to a gene. The CDR3 DNA reads TGTGCCAGCAGCTTAGGCGGGGGACTACACAATGAGCAGTTCTTC. This codes for CASSLGGGLHNEQFF. The whole variable domain, remainder taken from reference TRBV7-9 and TRBJ2-1, is DTGVSQNPRHKITKRGQNVTFRCDPISEHNRLYWYRQTLGQGPEFLTYFQNEAQLEKSRLLSDRFSAERPKGSFSTLEIQRTEQGDSAMYLCASSLGGGLHNEQFFGPGTRLTVL.

J is TRBJ1-1 and V is TRBV5-8; a weak D match, TRBD1 (6 bases). This CDR3 comprises 15 residues. In germline, CDR1 is SGHTS, CDR2 YDEGEE. The V and J ends lost 4 bases and 0 bases respectively, with 13 bases between them. DNA for the CDR3: TGTGCCAGCAGCCCAACAGGGTTCATGAACACTGAAGCTTTCTTT. This encodes CASSPTGFMNTEAFF.

This chain connects TRBV7-7 to TRBJ2-1; a weak D match, TRBD2 (7 bases). Trimming took off 8 bases at V and 4 bases at J, with 15 bases between the two ends. This CDR3 spans 14 amino acids. Germline CDR1 SSHAT, CDR2 FNYEAQ (reference sequence). The CDR3 here is CASSGGGPYNEQFF. The CDR3 bases are TGTGCCAGCTCCGGCGGGGGCCCTTACAATGAGCAGTTCTTC.

The genes are TRBV7-3 and TRBJ2-4, with 8 bases that match TRBD1. This CDR3 is built from 13 residues. The germline V gene has CDR1 SGHTA and CDR2 FQGTGA. J lost 5 bases, V lost 5 bases, and 2 bases had no gene match. CDR3 region: CASSPGQENIQYF. CDR3 bases: TGTGCCAGCAGCCCGGGACAGGAAAACATTCAGTACTTC.

The chain carries TRBV5-1 and TRBJ2-7; D unclear. CDR1 is SGHRS and CDR2 is YFSETQ in the germline V gene. The CDR3 sequence is 13 residues long. V was shortened by 0 bases and J by 2 bases, with 6 bases between the two germline ends. CDR3 loop: CASSLDSTYEQYF. CDR3 in DNA: TGCGCCAGCAGCTTGGACAGCACCTACGAGCAGTACTTC. The complete variable domain, with remaining parts taken from reference TRBV5-1 and TRBJ2-7, reads KAGVTQTPRYLIKTRGQQVTLSCSPISGHRSVSWYQQTPGQGLQFLFEYFSETQRNKGNFPGRFSGRQFSNSRSEMNVSTLELGDSALYLCASSLDSTYEQYFGPGTRLTVT.

This chain links TRBV5-1 with TRBJ1-2, with 9 bases matching TRBD1. The CDR3 is 14 residues long. Germline CDR1 reads SGHRS; CDR2 reads YFSETQ. With 3 bases clipped from V and 8 bases from J, the junction kept 8 bases outside the gene matches. The CDR3 bases are TGCGCCAGCAGCTCGACAGGGGGGTCTGAAGGCTACACCTTC. This sequence encodes CASSSTGGSEGYTF.

Concerning this clone: Other DNA sequences in the same sample also yield this CDR3. This chain links TRBV5-5 with TRBJ2-7; no clear D. Germline V gene sequence: CDR1 SGHKS, CDR2 YYEKEE (reference sequence). CDR3 length: 13 residues. Trimming shortened V by 1 base and J by 2 bases, and 7 bases separated the two germline ends. This CDR3 is CASSLPGAYEQYF. Here the CDR3 DNA reads TGTGCCAGCAGCTTGCCAGGCGCCTACGAGCAGTACTTC.

The chain is built from TRBV4-1 and TRBJ1-2, with 8 bases aligning to TRBD1. Germline loops: CDR1 MGHRA, CDR2 YSYEKL. Trimming at V came to 4 bases and at J to 7 bases, leaving 8 bases not matched to a gene. This CDR3 has 14 amino acids. CDR3 DNA: TGCGCCAGCAGCCTGGACAGGGAAATCGCTGGCTACACCTTC. Encoded protein: CASSLDREIAGYTF.

The V call is TRBV10-3, the J call TRBJ1-1, with D unresolved. Trimming removed 7 bases from V and 5 bases from J, with 23 bases in between. There are 16 residues in the CDR3. Germline V gene lookup returns CDR1 ENHRY and CDR2 SYGVKD. CDR3 residues: CAIKYPKREAITEAFF. The CDR3 bases are TGTGCCATCAAATACCCAAAGAGGGAGGCTATAACTGAAGCTTTCTTT.

The chain is built from TRBV27 and TRBJ2-1; tentatively, D is TRBD1 (6 bases). The CDR3 totals 13 residues. With 3 bases removed from V and 8 bases from J, the gap between germline ends came to 11 bases. Germline CDR1 MNHEY, CDR2 SMNVEV (reference sequence). CDR3 protein: CASSFHRVDEQFF. CDR3 DNA: TGTGCCAGCAGTTTCCACAGGGTCGATGAGCAGTTCTTC.

This clone was detected a few times. V and J are TRBV4-1 and TRBJ1-1, with a tentative D call TRBD1 (6 bases). The CDR3 totals 13 residues. From germline, CDR1 is MGHRA and CDR2 YSYEKL. V was pared by 0 bases and J by 8 bases, with 10 bases between. This CDR3 reads CASSQEGTGEAFF. The CDR3, as DNA: TGCGCCAGCAGCCAAGAAGGAACAGGGGAAGCTTTCTTT.

The rearrangement uses TRBV28 and TRBJ2-1; possibly TRBD1 for D (5 bases). Trimming removed 5 bases from V and 6 bases from J, with 17 bases in between. Germline V gives CDR1 MDHEN, CDR2 SYDVKM. This CDR3 contains 15 residues. CDR3 region: CASSEGLGEVNEQFF. The CDR3 DNA follows: TGTGCCAGCAGTGAAGGGCTAGGGGAAGTCAATGAGCAGTTCTTC.

The chain has TRBV2 and TRBJ1-2; unclear D gene. Germline assignment: CDR1 SNHLY and CDR2 FYNNEI. Trimming shortened V by 7 bases and J by 2 bases, and 17 bases separated the two germline ends. The CDR3 loop spans 15 amino acids. The CDR3 DNA reads TGTGCCAGCAACCCGATGGAGGGCCTAAACTATGGCTACACCTTC. Translating gives CASNPMEGLNYGYTF.

The chain joins TRBV29-1 to TRBJ1-2; maybe TRBD1 (5 bases). The CDR3 is made up of 12 amino acids. Per the germline V gene, CDR1 is SQVTM and CDR2 is ANQGSEA. With 6 bases removed from V and 5 bases from J, the gap between germline ends came to 13 bases. CDR3 nucleotides: TGCAGCGTGGGGGACGGGACTTATGGCTACACCTTC. It specifies CSVGDGTYGYTF.

CDR3 nucleotide sequence: TGTGCCAGCAGCGCGGGACTAGCGGAACCCAATGAGCAGTTCTTC. Translated: CASSAGLAEPNEQFF. V is TRBV6-1 and J is TRBJ2-1; 11 positions agree with TRBD2. The CDR3 loop spans 15 amino acids. With V trimmed by 6 bases and J by 6 bases, 7 bases remained unmatched. The germline V gene encodes CDR1 MNHNS and CDR2 SASEGT.

This sequence joins TRBV27 and TRBJ1-2; TRBD1 might be the D (5 bases). CDR3 size: 14 residues. Trimming removed 5 bases at V and 3 bases at J, with 13 bases between. Germline V gene data show CDR1 as MNHEY and CDR2 as SMNVEV (reference sequence). The CDR3 coding sequence is TGTGCCAGCAGTCCGATCGGGGACTACTATGGCTACACCTTC. Its translation is CASSPIGDYYGYTF.